These 5 T cell receptor beta chains were sequenced from one sample in a study of T-cell reconstitution after alpha-beta-depleted transplantation in children. Researchers prepared the TCRbeta library using unique molecular identifiers, the study reports. Via MiXCR, TCRdb re-called the PCR reads, giving one row per CDR3 protein. The table lists a few hundred thousand distinct CDR3 sequences, roughly 13% of them singletons. The source was PBMCs, mostly from graft donor cells, collected 360 days after TCRalphabeta/CD19-depleted stem cell transplant. The receptors stem from a male patient younger than 18 who had a stem cell transplant for acute myeloid leukemia, so the T cells may come from the graft donor.

This clonotype was seen only a few times. A read error is the likely source, as a far larger clone sits one nucleotide away. The rearrangement links TRBV21-1 to TRBJ2-7. TRBV21-1 is described as a pseudogene. This CDR3 is 12 amino acids long. The CDR3 sequence: CASSCSSYEQYF. The CDR3 DNA reads as TGTGCCAGCAGCTGCAGCTCCTACGAGCAGTACTTC.

J is TRBJ1-1 and V is TRBV20-1; D not resolved. The CDR3 has 12 amino acids. Trimming left V 5 bases short and J 2 bases short, with 9 bases between. CDR1 DFQATT and CDR2 SNEGSKA come from the germline V gene (reference sequence). CDR3 in amino acids: CSALTDNTEAFF. Written as DNA, the CDR3 is TGCAGTGCTCTGACGGATAACACTGAAGCTTTCTTT.

This chain uses TRBV12-5 with TRBJ2-5; 11 bases fit TRBD2. The length of the CDR3 is 18 residues. J lost 2 bases, V lost 2 bases, and 10 bases had no gene match. Germline V gene sequence: CDR1 LGHNT, CDR2 FRNRAP. Written as DNA, the CDR3 is TGTGCTAGTGGTTTGACCCCACTAGCGGGAGACCCTCAAGAGACCCAGTACTTC. Translating it yields CASGLTPLAGDPQETQYF.

The V gene is TRBV7-6, the J gene TRBJ2-3; D remains ambiguous. The germline CDR1 and CDR2 sequences are SGHVS and FNYEAQ. This CDR3 is 16 amino acids long. V was trimmed by 2 bases and J by 0 bases, leaving 12 bases between them. The CDR3 coding sequence is TGTGCCAGCAGCTTACTCCTCGGACGTAGCACAGATACGCAGTATTTT. Its protein is CASSLLLGRSTDTQYF.

This clonotype came up a few times. The chain employs TRBV29-1 and TRBJ1-2, with TRBD1 as a possible D gene (5 bases). V lost 2 bases to trimming and J lost 4 bases, with 11 bases between them. The CDR3 is made up of 13 amino acids. Germline-derived CDR1 and CDR2 are SQVTM and ANQGSEA. CDR3 region: CSVERWGGYGYTF. CDR3 DNA: TGCAGCGTTGAACGTTGGGGGGGCTATGGCTACACCTTC.